Reported below is one T cell receptor (beta chain). Per the original methods: Nucleated cell counts were estimated from reference gene primer amplification. Libraries were prepared by immunoSEQ multiplex PCR; TCRdb keeps only in-frame clonotypes and omits some of them. Clone size and V and J calls were adopted from that table, with D and trimming inferred from the DNA. Among around 70,000 clones listed, about 69% were seen once. The sample is drawn from a study of blood T cell repertoires in COVID-19. Study as a whole: Acute-phase and convalescent COVID-19 samples originated in the United States, Italy and Spain. Sources were T cells, B-cell-depleted T cells, or PBMCs; the material itself was cDNA or gDNA.

The CDR3 extends over 14 amino acids. Unmatched junction bases numbered 1, after V lost 0 bases and J lost 7 bases. Germline V lookup: CDR1 SGHTA, CDR2 FQGNSA. This clonotype was sampled from a man aged 70 or older with acute or convalescent COVID-19. The chain combines TRBV7-2 with TRBJ1-4; 8 positions match TRBD1. The sequencing input was peripheral blood. The CDR3 DNA sequence: TGTGCCAGCAGCTTAGCGGACAGGGTTGAAAAACTGTTTTTT. It codes for CASSLADRVEKLFF.